The 27 T cell receptor beta chains reported below all come from one sample, sequenced in a study of blood T cell repertoires in COVID-19. TCRdb's copy holds only in-frame clones and misses some; the assay was immunoSEQ multiplex PCR. Of about 200,000 clones listed, around 84% are singletons. Sample: peripheral blood. Receptors were obtained from a woman aged 80 or older with acute or convalescent COVID-19.

This clone was found once. The rearrangement links TRBV5-1 to TRBJ2-5, with D hard to call. Germline assignment: CDR1 SGHRS and CDR2 YFSETQ. V was cut by 2 bases and J by 1 base, with 6 bases left in between. This CDR3 is built from 13 residues. Written as DNA, the CDR3 is TGCGCCAGCAGCTTTACAGTCCAAGAGACCCAGTACTTC. Amino acids: CASSFTVQETQYF.

The gene calls are TRBV7-2 and TRBJ2-3, with 8 nucleotides matching TRBD2. CDR1 and CDR2 (germline): SGHTA, FQGNSA. CDR3 length: 14 residues. With 5 bases clipped from V and 1 base from J, the junction kept 2 bases outside the gene matches. DNA for the CDR3: TGTGCCAGCAGCCCCGGGGGGGGCACAGATACGCAGTATTTT. Translating it yields CASSPGGGTDTQYF. The full variable domain, in which reference TRBV7-2 and TRBJ2-3 provide the parts outside the CDR3, is GAGVSQSPSNKVTEKGKDVELRCDPISGHTALYWYRQSLGQGLEFLIYFQGNSAPDKSGLPSDRFSAERTGGSVSTLTIQRTQQEDSAVYLCASSPGGGTDTQYFGPGTRLTVL.

This chain connects TRBV27 to TRBJ1-2; D unclear. The germline V gene has CDR1 MNHEY and CDR2 SMNVEV (reference sequence). V was clipped by 2 bases and J by 4 bases, with 20 bases between them. The CDR3 runs to 17 residues. CDR3 nucleotide sequence: TGTGCCAGCAGTTTACGGAGTTTTTATGGCAGACTCTATGGCTACACCTTC. Protein product: CASSLRSFYGRLYGYTF.

J is TRBJ1-1 and V is TRBV30; D is unclear. V lost 7 bases and J 3 bases, leaving 15 bases between the germline ends. Germline-derived CDR1 and CDR2 are GTSNPN and SVGIG (reference sequence). The CDR3 spans 13 residues. The CDR3 reads CASNKPLDTEAFF. CDR3 DNA sequence: TGTGCCTCCAACAAGCCTCTAGACACTGAAGCTTTCTTT.

The chain couples TRBV27 to TRBJ2-1, with 9 bases that match TRBD1. After removal of 5 bases from V and 4 bases from J, the junction contained 15 bases not matched to a gene. The CDR3 covers 18 residues. CDR1 and CDR2 from the germline V gene are MNHEY and SMNVEV (reference sequence). In DNA form, the CDR3 reads TGTGCCAGCAGTCCCGGGCCCCACCGGGACAGGGTGTACAATGAGCAGTTCTTC. Translating gives CASSPGPHRDRVYNEQFF.

The chain recombines TRBV14 with TRBJ1-3; D ambiguous. Trimming cost V 1 base and J 6 bases, with 10 bases left between them. Germline CDR1 SGHDN, CDR2 FVKESK. The CDR3 covers 14 residues. DNA for the CDR3: TGTGCCAGCAGCCAAGCCGCGGGCCTAAACACCATATATTTT. This gives the protein CASSQAAGLNTIYF.

This chain connects TRBV12-5 to TRBJ1-1; D possibly corresponds to TRBD1 (5 bases). V was cut by 1 base and J by 8 bases, with 11 bases left in between. The CDR3 contains 13 residues. The germline V gene has CDR1 LGHNT and CDR2 FRNRAP. This chain's CDR3 is CASGLGRNREAFF. CDR3 in DNA: TGTGCTAGTGGTTTGGGACGAAACAGGGAAGCTTTCTTT.

V and J are TRBV19 and TRBJ1-2; D uncertain. The CDR3 loop spans 14 amino acids. The V gene's germline CDR1 is LNHDA and CDR2 SQIVND (reference sequence). Between the trimmed V and J ends, which lost 5 bases and 4 bases, there was a span of 14 bases. The CDR3 DNA reads as TGTGCCAGTAGTCCCGGGGAGAGGTTCTATGGCTACACCTTC. This gives the protein CASSPGERFYGYTF.

This sequence joins TRBV5-1 and TRBJ1-4; 10 bases align to TRBD1. Germline trimming cut 4 bases from V and 5 bases from J; bases unmatched to any gene: 5. The CDR3 is made up of 15 amino acids. Germline loops: CDR1 SGHRS, CDR2 YFSETQ. DNA of the CDR3: TGCGCCAGCAGCAATCGGGACAGGGGAAATGAAAAACTGTTTTTT. Its translation: CASSNRDRGNEKLFF.

The V call is TRBV27, the J call TRBJ2-1; tentative D call: TRBD1 (5 bases). Trimming removed 7 bases at V and 4 bases at J, with 20 bases between. The CDR3 is made up of 16 amino acids. CDR1 and CDR2 from the germline V gene are MNHEY and SMNVEV (reference sequence). In DNA, the CDR3 is TGTGCCAGCACCTCTAGTAGCAGGGTAGGGTACAATGAGCAGTTCTTC. This translates into CASTSSSRVGYNEQFF.

This chain connects TRBV29-1 to TRBJ1-2, with 8 nucleotides matching TRBD1. Germline V gives CDR1 SQVTM, CDR2 ANQGSEA. V lost 6 bases, J lost 2 bases, and 11 bases stayed unmatched. This CDR3 is 15 amino acids long. The CDR3 sequence: CSVLDRGRKNYGYTF. The CDR3 DNA reads TGCAGCGTCCTAGACAGGGGTCGGAAGAACTATGGCTACACCTTC.

The chain is built from TRBV7-2 and TRBJ2-3; 10 bases map to TRBD2. The trim removed 4 bases at V and 2 bases at J, leaving 12 bases unmatched. Germline values: CDR1 SGHTA, CDR2 FQGNSA. CDR3 size: 18 residues. The DNA of the CDR3 is TGTGCCAGCAGCTCCCCCTCACTAGCGGGGCGATCCACAGATACGCAGTATTTT. Residues: CASSSPSLAGRSTDTQYF.

The rearrangement uses TRBV5-1 and TRBJ2-1; 14 nucleotides align to TRBD2. Germline-derived CDR1 and CDR2 are SGHRS and YFSETQ. The CDR3 contains 19 residues. After removal of 2 bases from V and 5 bases from J, the junction contained 12 bases not matched to a gene. The CDR3 sequence is CASSFATSGRAGRHNEQFF. The CDR3 DNA follows: TGCGCCAGCAGCTTTGCGACTAGCGGGAGGGCTGGACGTCACAATGAGCAGTTCTTC.

The V and J genes are TRBV19 and TRBJ1-6; maybe TRBD1 (6 bases). The CDR3 has 19 residues. V was cut by 6 bases and J by 0 bases, with 21 bases left in between. From germline, CDR1 is LNHDA and CDR2 SQIVND (reference sequence). CDR3 DNA sequence: TGTGCCAGTAGCCCCGGGGTCGGACAGCCGAGCTCCTATAATTCACCCCTCCACTTT. Amino acid sequence: CASSPGVGQPSSYNSPLHF.

The chain employs TRBV12-3 or TRBV12-4 and TRBJ1-2; no clear D. CDR3 length: 13 residues. V shed 6 bases and J shed 2 bases, with 10 bases lying between them. As DNA, the CDR3 is TGTGCCAGCAGCCAACAGCAAAACTATGGCTACACCTTC. Translation: CASSQQQNYGYTF.

V usage is TRBV19 and J usage is TRBJ1-1, with a tentative D call TRBD1 (5 bases). V lost 6 bases and J 1 base, leaving 12 bases between the germline ends. This CDR3 has 14 residues. Germline V gene data show CDR1 as LNHDA and CDR2 as SQIVND (reference sequence). The CDR3 loop reads CASSISTANTEAFF. The CDR3 bases are TGTGCCAGTAGCATTTCGACAGCGAACACTGAAGCTTTCTTT.

The chain couples TRBV27 to TRBJ1-1; D is ambiguous. Trimming shortened V by 5 bases and J by 3 bases, and 10 bases separated the two germline ends. Germline V gene sequence: CDR1 MNHEY, CDR2 SMNVEV (reference sequence). This CDR3 region has 13 residues. The CDR3 protein is CASSKRAYTEAFF. The CDR3 DNA is TGTGCCAGCAGTAAGAGAGCCTACACTGAAGCTTTCTTT.

The gene calls are TRBV12-3 or TRBV12-4 and TRBJ1-1; a possible D gene is TRBD1 (5 bases). Trimming removed 0 bases from V and 10 bases from J, with 6 bases in between. The CDR3 loop spans 11 amino acids. The CDR3 region has the DNA TGTGCCAGCAGTTTAGCCAGGGCAGCTTTCTTT. Its translation is CASSLARAAFF.

The V call is TRBV6-6, the J call TRBJ2-1; tentatively, D is TRBD2 (5 bases). Between the trimmed V and J ends, which lost 6 bases and 0 bases, there was a span of 12 bases. The CDR3 consists of 15 residues. CDR1 and CDR2 from the germline V gene are MNHNY and SVGAGI (reference sequence). CDR3 residues: CASSPGLSSYNEQFF. The CDR3, as DNA: TGTGCCAGCAGCCCTGGACTCAGCTCCTACAATGAGCAGTTCTTC.

The chain joins TRBV10-3 to TRBJ1-5; a weak D match, TRBD1 (6 bases). V shed 11 bases and J shed 5 bases, with 16 bases lying between them. This CDR3 is 13 amino acids long. Germline CDR1 reads ENHRY; CDR2 reads SYGVKD. The DNA for the CDR3 is TGTGCCCATTCAGGGGCGAGAGATCAGCCCCAGCATTTT. This sequence encodes CAHSGARDQPQHF.

The chain has TRBV6-6 and TRBJ1-5; D unresolved. The ends were cut back, 1 base at V and 9 bases at J, with 13 bases in the middle. The V gene's germline CDR1 is MNHNY and CDR2 SVGAGI (reference sequence). The CDR3 runs 14 residues. This CDR3 is CASSYLAQSRPQHF. In DNA form, the CDR3 reads TGTGCCAGCAGTTACTTAGCGCAATCGCGGCCCCAGCATTTT.

The chain employs TRBV10-3 and TRBJ2-1, with a tentative D call TRBD2 (5 bases). V shed 6 bases and J shed 9 bases, with 21 bases lying between them. CDR3 length: 15 amino acids. The germline V gene encodes CDR1 ENHRY and CDR2 SYGVKD. DNA of the CDR3: TGTGCCATCAGCGCAGGACTTTCGGTTTTCAGTGAGCAGTTCTTC. Encoded protein: CAISAGLSVFSEQFF.

The V and J genes are TRBV9 and TRBJ2-7, with D perhaps TRBD1 (7 bases). CDR1 and CDR2 from the germline V gene are SGDLS and YYNGEE. V lost 0 bases to trimming and J lost 6 bases, with 16 bases between them. The CDR3 is 15 residues long. The CDR3 DNA sequence: TGTGCCAGCAGCGTAGCAGGCCAGGGGGGTTCCGAGCAGTACTTC. Encoded protein: CASSVAGQGGSEQYF. The complete variable domain, with remaining parts taken from reference TRBV9 and TRBJ2-7, reads DSGVTQTPKHLITATGQRVTLRCSPRSGDLSVYWYQQSLDQGLQFLIQYYNGEERAKGNILERFSAQQFPDLHSELNLSSLELGDSALYFCASSVAGQGGSEQYFGPGTRLTVT.

This chain uses TRBV28 with TRBJ1-4, with unresolved D. The CDR3 loop spans 14 amino acids. Germline CDR1 reads MDHEN; CDR2 reads SYDVKM. Trimming pared 5 bases from V and 0 bases from J, leaving 7 bases between. DNA of the CDR3: TGTGCCAGCAGTAGAGTTGCAACTAATGAAAAACTGTTTTTT. It encodes CASSRVATNEKLFF.

This clone came up once. The chain joins TRBV29-1 to TRBJ2-7, with 7 bases aligning to TRBD1. This CDR3 has 14 amino acids. V lost 0 bases and J lost 2; bases outside the gene matches: 4. Germline V gene data show CDR1 as SQVTM and CDR2 as ANQGSEA. CDR3 protein: CSVEDQRGPYEQYF. Here the CDR3 DNA reads TGCAGCGTTGAAGATCAGAGGGGGCCCTACGAGCAGTACTTC.

This clone has a handful of counts. This chain links TRBV27 with TRBJ2-2, with unresolved D. CDR1 MNHEY and CDR2 SMNVEV come from the germline V gene (reference sequence). The CDR3 sequence is 15 residues long. V shed 6 bases and J shed 2 bases, with 13 bases lying between them. In nucleotides, the CDR3 is TGTGCCAGCAGAAGGCAGGCAGTAAACACCGGGGAGCTGTTTTTT. Translating gives CASRRQAVNTGELFF.

This clone was found a few times. The V call is TRBV7-6, the J call TRBJ2-5, with 9 bases identical to TRBD2. The V gene's germline CDR1 is SGHVS and CDR2 FNYEAQ. This CDR3 comprises 16 residues. Germline trimming cut 2 bases from V and 6 bases from J; bases unmatched to any gene: 10. The CDR3 DNA follows: TGTGCCAGCAGCTTAAACCCCGCGGGAGGGCCGAAGACCCAGTACTTC. Protein product: CASSLNPAGGPKTQYF.